This is a list of T cell receptor beta chains from one sample in a study of T cell responses to AZD1222 COVID-19 vaccine. TCRdb's table, derived via immunoSEQ multiplex PCR, lists solely in-frame clones and lacks some. Found here are 73,000 or so clones, around 88% of them singletons; the top ten hold roughly 20%. This specimen was peripheral blood, taken on day 0 of AZD1222 vaccination. These receptors came from an adult in good health. The CDR3 runs from the conserved cysteine through the conserved F or W. A D gene is named only where the DNA matches it firmly. Only some rows state a clone size, as once, few, many or a class for expanded clones.

NA,TRBJ1-1,NA,TRBV7-8,CASSLVAREGTEAFF,TGTGCCAGCAGCTTAGTTGCCAGGGAAGGCACTGAAGCTTTCTTT
few,TRBJ1-2,NA,TRBV3-1/TRBV3-2,CASSQAHTTYGYTF,TGTGCCAGCAGCCAAGCACATACGACCTATGGCTACACCTTC
NA,TRBJ2-7,NA,TRBV14,CASSHEGEQYF,TGTGCCAGCAGCCATGAGGGGGAGCAGTACTTC
NA,TRBJ1-1,NA,TRBV9,CASSVERNTEAFF,TGTGCCAGCAGCGTAGAAAGGAACACTGAAGCTTTCTTT
NA,TRBJ1-1,NA,TRBV19,CASSIPGGQNTEAFF,TGTGCCAGTAGTATACCCGGGGGACAGAACACTGAAGCTTTCTTT
NA,TRBJ2-1,NA,TRBV5-1,CASSRTGTLNEQFF,TGCGCCAGCAGCCGGACCGGGACCCTGAATGAGCAGTTCTTC
NA,TRBJ1-2,NA,TRBV11-1,CASSWGQTGIYGYTF,TGTGCCAGCAGCTGGGGACAAACAGGGATCTATGGCTACACCTTC
NA,TRBJ2-2,NA,TRBV18,CASSEGIGELFF,TGTGCCAGCTCAGAGGGGATCGGGGAGCTGTTTTTT
once,TRBJ2-1,NA,TRBV2,CASSEGRVGNNEQFF,TGTGCCAGCAGTGAAGGCAGGGTGGGTAACAATGAGCAGTTCTTC
NA,TRBJ2-6,NA,TRBV7-2,CASSLLGVAGANVLTF,TGTGCCAGCAGCTTATTGGGAGTAGCTGGGGCCAACGTCCTGACTTTC
NA,TRBJ2-1,TRBD2,TRBV12-3/TRBV12-4,CASSPTSRGEQFF,TGTGCCAGCAGCCCGACTAGCCGGGGTGAGCAGTTCTTC
NA,TRBJ1-5,NA,TRBV28,CASSFRTAYGNQPQHF,TGTGCCAGCAGTTTCCGTACCGCGTACGGCAATCAGCCCCAGCATTTT
NA,TRBJ2-7,TRBD1,TRBV9,CASSDSWGGGQGANEQYF,TGTGCCAGCAGCGATTCCTGGGGTGGAGGGCAGGGGGCCAACGAGCAGTACTTC
NA,TRBJ1-2,NA,TRBV24-1,CATSDFRVQGGYTF,TGTGCCACCAGTGATTTCAGGGTTCAGGGGGGCTACACCTTC
NA,TRBJ2-2,NA,TRBV15,CATDYGGSGELFF,TGTGCCACCGATTATGGAGGATCCGGGGAGCTGTTTTTT
NA,TRBJ1-1,NA,TRBV7-2,CASSLDRVNTEAFF,TGTGCCAGCAGCTTAGACAGGGTGAACACTGAAGCTTTCTTT
NA,TRBJ1-2,NA,TRBV27,CASSLLGVASRLNYGYTF,TGTGCCAGCAGTTTACTCGGGGTTGCGTCACGCCTTAACTATGGCTACACCTTC
few,TRBJ1-6,NA,TRBV16,CASSQSGGQGNSPLHF,TGTGCCAGCAGCCAATCTGGCGGGCAAGGAAATTCACCCCTCCACTTT
NA,TRBJ2-7,TRBD1,TRBV29-1,CSARQGISSSYEQYF,TGCAGCGCTAGACAGGGGATCTCTAGCTCCTACGAGCAGTACTTC
NA,TRBJ2-7,TRBD1,TRBV5-1,CASSGGQGFSYEQYF,TGCGCCAGCAGCGGGGGACAGGGGTTCTCCTACGAGCAGTACTTC
NA,TRBJ2-5,TRBD1,TRBV14,CASSQLQGARETQYF,TGTGCCAGCAGCCAATTGCAGGGGGCACGGGAGACCCAGTACTTC
NA,TRBJ1-1,TRBD1,TRBV7-9,CASSSPGGKNTEAFF,TGTGCCAGCAGCTCTCCAGGGGGGAAGAACACTGAAGCTTTCTTT
NA,TRBJ1-5,NA,TRBV19,CARSDGVATVISNQPQHF,TGTGCCCGATCGGATGGGGTCGCCACCGTCATCAGCAATCAGCCCCAGCATTTT
NA,TRBJ1-3,NA,TRBV19,CASSIGGSGNTIYF,TGTGCCAGTAGTATCGGGGGAAGTGGAAACACCATATATTTT
once,TRBJ2-7,NA,TRBV18,CASSSKSGQAEQYF,TGTGCCAGCTCAAGCAAGTCCGGACAAGCCGAGCAGTACTTC
NA,TRBJ2-7,TRBD1,TRBV13,CASGTGGLEQYF,TGTGCCAGCGGGACAGGGGGCCTCGAGCAGTACTTC
NA,TRBJ2-7,NA,TRBV7-6,CASSLVRPVGNDLTLSEQYF,TGTGCCAGCAGCTTAGTCAGGCCGGTAGGGAACGACCTTACCCTCTCCGAGCAGTACTTC
NA,TRBJ2-7,TRBD1,TRBV4-3,CASSPRTGAYEQYF,TGCGCCAGCAGCCCAAGGACAGGGGCCTACGAGCAGTACTTC
NA,TRBJ1-6,NA,TRBV12-3/TRBV12-4,CASKTSFNSPLHF,TGTGCCAGCAAGACCAGTTTTAATTCACCCCTCCACTTT
NA,TRBJ2-2,NA,TRBV5-5,CASSPGRANTGELFF,TGTGCCAGCAGCCCCGGTCGGGCGAACACCGGGGAGCTGTTTTTT
once,TRBJ2-1,TRBD2,TRBV10-3,CAIGGLAGGPIDEQFF,TGTGCCATCGGGGGACTAGCGGGAGGGCCGATCGATGAGCAGTTCTTC
NA,TRBJ2-7,NA,TRBV28,CASSPVESSYEQYF,TGTGCCAGCAGTCCCGTTGAGAGCTCCTACGAGCAGTACTTC
once,TRBJ2-7,TRBD2,TRBV18,CASSPNPSGGENRFEQYF,TGTGCCAGCTCACCAAACCCTAGCGGGGGGGAAAATCGTTTCGAGCAGTACTTC
NA,TRBJ1-1,NA,TRBV19,CASSMASGGAFF,TGTGCCAGTAGTATGGCCTCGGGGGGAGCTTTCTTT
NA,TRBJ2-1,TRBD2,TRBV11-2,CASSSSGRKNSYNEQFF,TGTGCCAGCAGCTCTAGCGGGAGGAAAAACTCCTACAATGAGCAGTTCTTC
NA,TRBJ2-7,NA,TRBV27,CASSFDSARDEQYF,TGTGCCAGCAGTTTTGACTCTGCGAGAGACGAGCAGTACTTC
once,TRBJ1-1,NA,TRBV6-5,CASSYSPRVNTEAFF,TGTGCCAGCAGTTACTCGCCCAGGGTGAACACTGAAGCTTTCTTT